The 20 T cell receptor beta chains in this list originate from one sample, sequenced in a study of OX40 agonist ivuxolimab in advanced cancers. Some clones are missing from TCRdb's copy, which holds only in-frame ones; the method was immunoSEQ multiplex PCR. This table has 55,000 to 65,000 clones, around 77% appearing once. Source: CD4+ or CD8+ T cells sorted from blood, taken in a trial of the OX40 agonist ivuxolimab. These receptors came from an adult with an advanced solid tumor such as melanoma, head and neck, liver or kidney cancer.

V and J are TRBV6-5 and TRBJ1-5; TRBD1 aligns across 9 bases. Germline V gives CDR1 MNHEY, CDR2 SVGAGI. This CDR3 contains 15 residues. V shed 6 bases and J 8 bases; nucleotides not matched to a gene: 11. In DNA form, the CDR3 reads TGTGCCAGCAGCCCGAATACAGGGGGCTGGGAGCCCCAGCATTTT. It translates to CASSPNTGGWEPQHF.

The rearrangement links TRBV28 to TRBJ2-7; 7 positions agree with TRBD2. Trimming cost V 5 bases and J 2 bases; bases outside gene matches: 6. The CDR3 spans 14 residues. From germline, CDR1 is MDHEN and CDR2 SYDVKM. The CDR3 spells CASSTGLPPYEQYF. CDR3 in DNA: TGTGCCAGCAGTACGGGACTACCGCCCTACGAGCAGTACTTC.

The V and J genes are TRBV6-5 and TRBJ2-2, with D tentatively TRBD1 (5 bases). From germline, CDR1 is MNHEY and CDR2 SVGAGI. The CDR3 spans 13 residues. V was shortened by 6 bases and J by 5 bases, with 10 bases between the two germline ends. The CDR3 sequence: CASSMKGTGELFF. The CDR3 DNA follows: TGTGCCAGCAGCATGAAGGGGACCGGGGAGCTGTTTTTT.

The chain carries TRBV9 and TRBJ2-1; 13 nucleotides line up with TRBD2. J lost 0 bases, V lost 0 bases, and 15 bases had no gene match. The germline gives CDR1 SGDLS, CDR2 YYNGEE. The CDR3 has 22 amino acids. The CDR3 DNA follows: TGTGCCAGCAGCGTAGCAGCACCGGGACTAGCGGGGTATTTAAGCTCCTACAATGAGCAGTTCTTC. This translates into CASSVAAPGLAGYLSSYNEQFF.

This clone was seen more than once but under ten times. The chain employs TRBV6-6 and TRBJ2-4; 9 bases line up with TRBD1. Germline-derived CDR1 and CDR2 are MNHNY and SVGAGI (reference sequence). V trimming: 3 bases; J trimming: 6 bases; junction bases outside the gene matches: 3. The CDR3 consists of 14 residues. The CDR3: CASSYDRGRNIQYF. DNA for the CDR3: TGTGCCAGCAGTTATGACAGGGGGAGAAACATTCAGTACTTC.

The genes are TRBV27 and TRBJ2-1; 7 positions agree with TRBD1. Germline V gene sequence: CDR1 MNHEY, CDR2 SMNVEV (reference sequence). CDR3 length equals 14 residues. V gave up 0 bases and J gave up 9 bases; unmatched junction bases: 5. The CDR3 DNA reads TGTGCCAGCAGTTTATCGCCAGGGGGAATTGAGCAGTTCTTC. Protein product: CASSLSPGGIEQFF.

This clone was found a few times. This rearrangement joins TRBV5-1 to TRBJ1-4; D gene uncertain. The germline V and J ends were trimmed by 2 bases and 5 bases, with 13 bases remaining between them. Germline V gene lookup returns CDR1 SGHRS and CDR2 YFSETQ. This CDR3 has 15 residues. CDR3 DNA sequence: TGCGCCAGCAGCTTTAGCCTCGGTTTAAATGAAAAACTGTTTTTT. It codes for CASSFSLGLNEKLFF.

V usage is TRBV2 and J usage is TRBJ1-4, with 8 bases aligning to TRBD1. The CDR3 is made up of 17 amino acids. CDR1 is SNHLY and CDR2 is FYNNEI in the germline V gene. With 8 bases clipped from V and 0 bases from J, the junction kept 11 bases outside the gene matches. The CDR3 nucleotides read TGTGCCAGCGCCCGAGGGCAGGGGGCCTCAACTAATGAAAAACTGTTTTTT. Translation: CASARGQGASTNEKLFF.

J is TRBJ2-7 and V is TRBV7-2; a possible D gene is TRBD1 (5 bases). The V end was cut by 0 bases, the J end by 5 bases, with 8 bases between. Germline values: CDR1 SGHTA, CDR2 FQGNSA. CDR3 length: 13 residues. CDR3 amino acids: CASSLAGVDEQYF. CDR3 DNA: TGTGCCAGCAGCTTAGCAGGGGTTGACGAGCAGTACTTC.

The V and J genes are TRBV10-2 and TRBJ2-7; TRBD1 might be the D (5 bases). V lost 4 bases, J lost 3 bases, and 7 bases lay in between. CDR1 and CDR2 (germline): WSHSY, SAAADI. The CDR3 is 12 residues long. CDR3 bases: TGCGCCAGCAGTGGGCAGGGCTACGAGCAGTACTTC. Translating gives CASSGQGYEQYF.

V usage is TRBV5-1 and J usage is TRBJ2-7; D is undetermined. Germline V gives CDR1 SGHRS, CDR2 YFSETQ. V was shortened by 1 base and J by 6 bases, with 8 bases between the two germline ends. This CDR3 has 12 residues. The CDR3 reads CASSLKGGEQYF. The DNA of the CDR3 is TGCGCCAGCAGCTTGAAGGGTGGCGAGCAGTACTTC.

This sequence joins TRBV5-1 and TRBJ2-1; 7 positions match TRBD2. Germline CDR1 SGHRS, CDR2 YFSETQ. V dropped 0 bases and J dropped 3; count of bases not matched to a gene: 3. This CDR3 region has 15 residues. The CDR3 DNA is TGCGCCAGCAGCTTGGACAGCGGGGTCTACAATGAGCAGTTCTTC. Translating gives CASSLDSGVYNEQFF.

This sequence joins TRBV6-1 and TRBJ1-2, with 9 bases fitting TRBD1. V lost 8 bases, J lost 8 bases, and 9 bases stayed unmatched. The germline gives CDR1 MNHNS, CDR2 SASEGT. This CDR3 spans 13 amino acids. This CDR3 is CASVLTGGGGYTF. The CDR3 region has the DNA TGTGCCAGCGTCCTTACAGGGGGCGGCGGCTACACCTTC.

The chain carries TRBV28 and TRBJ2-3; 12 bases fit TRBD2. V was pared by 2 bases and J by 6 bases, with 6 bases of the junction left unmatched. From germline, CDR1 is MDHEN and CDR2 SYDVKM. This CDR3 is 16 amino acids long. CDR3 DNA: TGTGCCAGCAGTTTACCTAGCGGGAGGGCACGCGATACGCAGTATTTT. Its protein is CASSLPSGRARDTQYF.

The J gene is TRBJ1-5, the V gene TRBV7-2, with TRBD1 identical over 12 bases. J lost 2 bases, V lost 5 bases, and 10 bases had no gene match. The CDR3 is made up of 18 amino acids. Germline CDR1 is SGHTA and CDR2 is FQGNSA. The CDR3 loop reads CASSQGTGGRRGNQPQHF. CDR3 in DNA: TGTGCCAGCAGCCAAGGGACAGGGGGCCGCAGAGGCAATCAGCCCCAGCATTTT. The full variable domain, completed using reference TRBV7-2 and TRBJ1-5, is GAGVSQSPSNKVTEKGKDVELRCDPISGHTALYWYRQSLGQGLEFLIYFQGNSAPDKSGLPSDRFSAERTGGSVSTLTIQRTQQEDSAVYLCASSQGTGGRRGNQPQHFGDGTRLSIL.

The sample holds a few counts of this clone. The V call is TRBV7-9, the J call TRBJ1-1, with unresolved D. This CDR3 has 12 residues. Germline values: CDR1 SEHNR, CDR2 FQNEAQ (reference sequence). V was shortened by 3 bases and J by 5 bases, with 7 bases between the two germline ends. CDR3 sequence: CASSFDITEAFF. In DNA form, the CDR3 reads TGTGCCAGCAGCTTCGATATAACTGAAGCTTTCTTT.

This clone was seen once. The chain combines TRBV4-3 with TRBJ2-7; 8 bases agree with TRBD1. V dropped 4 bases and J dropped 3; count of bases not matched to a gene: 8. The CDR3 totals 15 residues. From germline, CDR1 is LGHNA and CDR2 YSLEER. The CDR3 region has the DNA TGCGCCAGCAGCCCCCAGGGGGCCCTAGTCTACGAGCAGTACTTC. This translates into CASSPQGALVYEQYF.

CDR3 bases: TGTGCCAGTGCGTCGTCAGGGGCTCAAGAGACCCAGTACTTC. It specifies CASASSGAQETQYF. This sequence joins TRBV19 and TRBJ2-5; D may be TRBD1 (6 bases). V lost 8 bases and J lost 2, with 15 bases in between. Germline assignment: CDR1 LNHDA and CDR2 SQIVND (reference sequence). The length of the CDR3 is 14 residues.

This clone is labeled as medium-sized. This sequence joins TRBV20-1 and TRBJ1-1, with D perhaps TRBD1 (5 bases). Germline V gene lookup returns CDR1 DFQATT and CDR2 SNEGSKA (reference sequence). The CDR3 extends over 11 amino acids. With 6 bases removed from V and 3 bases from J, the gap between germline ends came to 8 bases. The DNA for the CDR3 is TGCAGTGCATCGACAGACACTGAAGCTTTCTTT. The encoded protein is CSASTDTEAFF.

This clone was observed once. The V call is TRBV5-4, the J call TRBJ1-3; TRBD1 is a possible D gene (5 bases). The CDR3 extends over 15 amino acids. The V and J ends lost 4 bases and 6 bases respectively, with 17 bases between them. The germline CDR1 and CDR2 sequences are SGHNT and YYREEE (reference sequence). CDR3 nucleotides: TGTGCCAGCAGCGAAGGGGACGCGAGCCAAAACACCATATATTTT. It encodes CASSEGDASQNTIYF.